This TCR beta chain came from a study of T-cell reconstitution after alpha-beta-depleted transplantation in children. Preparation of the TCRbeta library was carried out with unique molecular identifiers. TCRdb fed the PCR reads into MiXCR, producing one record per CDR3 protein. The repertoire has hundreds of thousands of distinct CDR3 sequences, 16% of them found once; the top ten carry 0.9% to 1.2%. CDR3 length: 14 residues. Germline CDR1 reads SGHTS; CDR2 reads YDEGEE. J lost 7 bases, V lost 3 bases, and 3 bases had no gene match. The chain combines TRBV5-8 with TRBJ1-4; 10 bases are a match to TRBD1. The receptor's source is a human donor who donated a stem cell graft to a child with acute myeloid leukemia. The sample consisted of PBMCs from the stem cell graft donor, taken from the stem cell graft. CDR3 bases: TGTGCCAGCAGCTCGGGACAGGGGAGTGAAAAACTGTTTTTT. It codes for CASSSGQGSEKLFF.